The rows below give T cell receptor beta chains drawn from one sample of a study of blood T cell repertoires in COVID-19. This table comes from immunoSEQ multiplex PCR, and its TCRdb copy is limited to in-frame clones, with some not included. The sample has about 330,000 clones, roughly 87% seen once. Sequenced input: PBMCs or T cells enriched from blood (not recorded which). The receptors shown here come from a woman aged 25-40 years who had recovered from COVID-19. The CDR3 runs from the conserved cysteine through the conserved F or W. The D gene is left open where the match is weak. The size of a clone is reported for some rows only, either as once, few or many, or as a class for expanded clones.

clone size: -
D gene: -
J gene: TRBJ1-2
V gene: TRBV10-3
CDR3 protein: CAITQTRDGGDGYTF
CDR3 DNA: TGTGCCATCACTCAGACCCGAGACGGAGGAGATGGCTACACCTTC

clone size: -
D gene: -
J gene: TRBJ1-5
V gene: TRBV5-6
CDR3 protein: CASSIADWGGNQPQHF
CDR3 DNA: TGTGCCAGCAGCATTGCAGACTGGGGGGGCAATCAGCCCCAGCATTTT

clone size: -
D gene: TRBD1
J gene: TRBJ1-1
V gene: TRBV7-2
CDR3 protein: CASRYTGAQNTEAFF
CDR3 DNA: TGTGCCAGCAGGTATACAGGGGCCCAAAACACTGAAGCTTTCTTT

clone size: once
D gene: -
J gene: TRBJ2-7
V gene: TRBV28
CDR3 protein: CASSSRQSSYEQYF
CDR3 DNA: TGTGCCAGCAGTTCCCGACAGAGCTCCTACGAGCAGTACTTC

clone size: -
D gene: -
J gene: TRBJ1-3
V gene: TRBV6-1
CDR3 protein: CASSEREGLDSGNTIYF
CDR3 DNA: TGTGCCAGCAGTGAAAGGGAGGGGTTGGACTCTGGAAACACCATATATTTT

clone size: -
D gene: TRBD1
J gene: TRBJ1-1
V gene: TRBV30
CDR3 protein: CASDRGSKDTEAFF
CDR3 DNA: TGTGCCTCGGACAGGGGGTCGAAGGACACTGAAGCTTTCTTT

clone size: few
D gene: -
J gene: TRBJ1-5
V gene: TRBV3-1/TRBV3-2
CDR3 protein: CASSRGVNQPQHF
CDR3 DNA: TGTGCCAGCAGCCGCGGGGTGAATCAGCCCCAGCATTTT

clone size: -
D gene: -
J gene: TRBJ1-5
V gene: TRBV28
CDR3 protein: CASSSPPKPQHF
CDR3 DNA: TGTGCCAGCAGTTCCCCTCCTAAGCCCCAGCATTTT

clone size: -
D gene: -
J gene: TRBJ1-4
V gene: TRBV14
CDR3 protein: CASSLSPLFRTNEKLFF
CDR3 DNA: TGTGCCAGCAGCCTGTCCCCCTTATTCCGAACTAATGAAAAACTGTTTTTT

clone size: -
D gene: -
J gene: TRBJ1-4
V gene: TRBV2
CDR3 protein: CASCTPQGLGEKLFF
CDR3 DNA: TGTGCCAGCTGCACCCCCCAGGGGCTGGGTGAAAAACTGTTTTTT

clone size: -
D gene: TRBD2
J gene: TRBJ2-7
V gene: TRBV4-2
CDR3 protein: CASSQERLTSGGANEQYF
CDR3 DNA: TGTGCCAGCAGCCAAGAGAGGCTGACTAGCGGGGGGGCTAACGAGCAGTACTTC

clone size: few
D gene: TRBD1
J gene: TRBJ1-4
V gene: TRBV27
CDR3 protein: CASRGGQGAEKLFF
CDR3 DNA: TGTGCCAGCAGGGGGGGACAGGGGGCTGAAAAACTGTTTTTT